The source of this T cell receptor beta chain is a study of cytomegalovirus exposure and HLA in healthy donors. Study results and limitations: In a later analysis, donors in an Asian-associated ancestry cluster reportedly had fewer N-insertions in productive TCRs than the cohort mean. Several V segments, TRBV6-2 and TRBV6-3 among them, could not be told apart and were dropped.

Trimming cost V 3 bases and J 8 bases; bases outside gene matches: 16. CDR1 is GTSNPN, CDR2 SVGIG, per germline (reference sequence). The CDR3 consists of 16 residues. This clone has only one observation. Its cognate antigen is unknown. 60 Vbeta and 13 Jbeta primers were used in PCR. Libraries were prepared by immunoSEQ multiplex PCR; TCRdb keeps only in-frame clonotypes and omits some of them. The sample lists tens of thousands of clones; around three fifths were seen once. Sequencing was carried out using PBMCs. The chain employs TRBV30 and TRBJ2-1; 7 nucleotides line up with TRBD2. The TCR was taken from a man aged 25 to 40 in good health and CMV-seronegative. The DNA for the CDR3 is TGTGCCTGGAGCAATTTGGCGGGAGTGGCTGGGCATGAGCAGTTCTTC. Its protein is CAWSNLAGVAGHEQFF.